The subject of this entry is one TCR beta chain. This clone was detected a few times. The clone's antigen remains unknown. No base qualities exist here, and no much larger clone lies one base off it. The collaborating institutions used their own protocols to collect whole blood in K2EDTA tubes. For TCRbeta analysis, collaborator samples were shipped as frozen whole blood, as isolated PBMCs, or as DNA extracted from either sample type. The data stem from a study of blood T cell repertoires in COVID-19 (dated by TCRdb to 2020 to 2021). Regarding the study in general: The collaborator samples originated in the United States, Italy and Spain and spanned the acute and convalescent phases of COVID-19. The samples were drawn from the first 160 participants of the ongoing ImmuneRACE study and from 1,254 subjects provided by 6 global collaborators. The repertoires were released in a freely available public database intended as a resource for research on the immune response to SARS-CoV-2. Deeply sampled blood TCRbeta repertoires from subjects exposed to, actively infected with, or recovered from COVID-19 were included in the dataset. The sample metadata nearly always contained a de-identified subject ID, COVID-19 status, age in years and sex. Where available, HLA class I and class II types were taken from metadata supplied by the sample provider and were not determined by assay-based typing. The material from the prospective study consisted of cDNA or gDNA derived from T cells, B-cell-depleted T cells, or PBMCs.

The immunoSEQ Assay, a bias-controlled multiplex PCR, was used to amplify TCRbeta CDR3 regions from genomic DNA. The source study handled its data this way. Within the assay, amplification of reference gene primers was used to estimate how many nucleated cells each sample contained. To quantify the absolute abundance of each unique TCRbeta CDR3 rearrangement, sequence reads were collapsed and filtered. For each sample, productive Simpson clonality was calculated as the square root of Simpson's diversity index across productive rearrangements. TCRdb stores this immuneACCESS table with in-frame sequences only. Part of the clones is absent; in the studies checked, under half of the shortfall reflects unresolved V genes, and no reason is known for the rest. That table gives V, J and clone size, and the DNA gave D and trimming. Here the sample has around 150,000 clones; 84% occur a single time. The top ten constitute under 2.5% of the sample.

The study at large found these results: The quantity of clinical and demographic metadata differed by source and by participant and was supplied without curation.

The source of this sequence is a man aged 65-85 years with acute or convalescent COVID-19. The sample was peripheral blood.

The nucleotides are TGTGCCAGCAGCCCCCGCGGTAGCGGGGGACAATACAATGAGCAGTTCTTC. Its coded protein is CASSPRGSGGQYNEQFF. The rearranged chain carries TRBV11-2 and TRBJ2-1; a stretch of 9 junction bases matches TRBD2. Per the germline V gene, SGHAT is the CDR1 and FQNNGV is the CDR2. Measured from the cysteine to the phenylalanine, the CDR3 is 17 residues long. The CDR3 DNA has 51 bases and is translated from base 1. From V the trimming removes 5 bases and from J it removes 4 bases, while the gene matches leave 12 bases of the junction unaccounted for.